Listed below are T cell receptor beta chains from one sample, sequenced in a study of stem cell transplantation in POMP-related autoinflammatory disease. Produced via immunoSEQ multiplex PCR; TCRdb's table is partial and in-frame only. This sample yields more than 8,500 clones, of which roughly three quarters are seen a single time; just over 4.5% belongs to the top ten. This sample comprised CD4+ T cells from PBMCs, obtained after stem cell transplantation. The receptor set was obtained from a human patient with POMP-related autoinflammation and immune dysregulation (PRAID). The graft donor may have given rise to some T cells. Both conserved end residues are part of each CDR3. D genes are given only for firm matches. Size is stated for part of the rows, as once, few or many counts, or as a class when the clone is expanded.

d_call: TRBD1; v_call: TRBV15; j_call: TRBJ2-7; clone_size: NA; cdr3_aa: CATSKFPGQGPYEQYF; cdr3_nt: TGTGCCACCAGCAAATTTCCGGGACAGGGGCCCTACGAGCAGTACTTC
d_call: NA; v_call: TRBV11-2; j_call: TRBJ1-2; clone_size: NA; cdr3_aa: CASREIGYGYTF; cdr3_nt: TGTGCCAGCAGGGAAATAGGGTATGGCTACACCTTC
d_call: NA; v_call: TRBV14; j_call: TRBJ1-2; clone_size: once; cdr3_aa: CASSEVGSGRTFNYGYTF; cdr3_nt: TGTGCCAGCAGCGAAGTGGGCTCAGGACGGACATTTAACTATGGCTACACCTTC
d_call: TRBD1; v_call: TRBV7-3; j_call: TRBJ1-1; clone_size: once; cdr3_aa: CASSWTGNTEAFF; cdr3_nt: TGTGCCAGCAGCTGGACAGGGAACACTGAAGCTTTCTTT
d_call: NA; v_call: TRBV18; j_call: TRBJ2-3; clone_size: NA; cdr3_aa: CASSPEVTQYF; cdr3_nt: TGTGCCAGCTCACCTGAGGTTACGCAGTATTTT
d_call: NA; v_call: TRBV28; j_call: TRBJ2-1; clone_size: once; cdr3_aa: CASSLLRRDKQFF; cdr3_nt: TGTGCCAGCAGTTTATTGCGGCGGGACAAGCAGTTCTTC
d_call: TRBD1; v_call: TRBV5-4; j_call: TRBJ1-2; clone_size: once; cdr3_aa: CASSLASGQRISYGYTF; cdr3_nt: TGTGCCAGCAGCTTAGCGTCGGGACAGCGTATATCATATGGCTACACCTTC
d_call: TRBD2; v_call: TRBV7-3; j_call: TRBJ2-3; clone_size: NA; cdr3_aa: CASSLITSGIGDTQYF; cdr3_nt: TGTGCCAGCAGCTTAATCACTAGCGGGATTGGAGATACGCAGTATTTT
d_call: NA; v_call: TRBV27; j_call: TRBJ2-2; clone_size: NA; cdr3_aa: CASSSLTRELFF; cdr3_nt: TGTGCCAGCAGTTCCCTGACCCGCGAGCTGTTTTTT
d_call: NA; v_call: TRBV5-1; j_call: TRBJ1-2; clone_size: NA; cdr3_aa: CASSLAAYYGYTF; cdr3_nt: TGCGCCAGCAGCTTGGCAGCTTACTATGGCTACACCTTC
d_call: TRBD2; v_call: TRBV7-9; j_call: TRBJ2-7; clone_size: NA; cdr3_aa: CASSGTSGSYYEQYF; cdr3_nt: TGTGCCAGCAGCGGTACTAGCGGGAGTTATTACGAGCAGTACTTC
d_call: NA; v_call: TRBV5-1; j_call: TRBJ1-1; clone_size: NA; cdr3_aa: CASSFRPPEHEAFF; cdr3_nt: TGCGCCAGCAGCTTCCGGCCTCCGGAGCATGAAGCTTTCTTT
d_call: TRBD1; v_call: TRBV24-1; j_call: TRBJ2-1; clone_size: once; cdr3_aa: CATRTGDYNEQFF; cdr3_nt: TGTGCCACCAGAACAGGGGACTACAATGAGCAGTTCTTC
d_call: TRBD1; v_call: TRBV7-9; j_call: TRBJ1-6; clone_size: NA; cdr3_aa: CASSQPDRGSPLHF; cdr3_nt: TGTGCCAGCAGCCAACCAGACAGGGGATCACCCCTCCACTTT
d_call: NA; v_call: TRBV4-1; j_call: TRBJ2-7; clone_size: NA; cdr3_aa: CASSHQNYEQYF; cdr3_nt: TGCGCCAGCAGCCACCAAAACTACGAGCAGTACTTC
d_call: NA; v_call: TRBV5-6; j_call: TRBJ2-2; clone_size: NA; cdr3_aa: CASSELRSATGELFF; cdr3_nt: TGTGCCAGCTCCGAGCTAAGGTCGGCCACCGGGGAGCTGTTTTTT
d_call: NA; v_call: TRBV28; j_call: TRBJ1-6; clone_size: NA; cdr3_aa: CASNLRLGRPNNSPLHF; cdr3_nt: TGTGCCAGCAACCTACGTCTGGGACGGCCGAATAATTCACCCCTCCACTTT
d_call: TRBD1; v_call: TRBV5-5; j_call: TRBJ2-7; clone_size: NA; cdr3_aa: CASSWGTGGSYEQYF; cdr3_nt: TGTGCCAGCAGCTGGGGGACAGGGGGCTCGTACGAGCAGTACTTC
d_call: NA; v_call: TRBV19; j_call: TRBJ2-7; clone_size: NA; cdr3_aa: CASSIVGAGEQYF; cdr3_nt: TGTGCCAGTAGTATAGTGGGAGCGGGCGAGCAGTACTTC
d_call: TRBD2; v_call: TRBV28; j_call: TRBJ2-1; clone_size: NA; cdr3_aa: CASSLWGLAGGYNEQFF; cdr3_nt: TGTGCCAGCAGTTTATGGGGACTAGCGGGAGGCTACAATGAGCAGTTCTTC
d_call: TRBD1; v_call: TRBV25-1; j_call: TRBJ1-2; clone_size: NA; cdr3_aa: CASSVTGGDGYTF; cdr3_nt: TGTGCCAGCAGTGTGACAGGGGGGGATGGCTACACCTTC
d_call: NA; v_call: TRBV2; j_call: TRBJ2-2; clone_size: few; cdr3_aa: CASNPVGNGELFF; cdr3_nt: TGTGCCAGCAATCCAGTCGGAAACGGGGAGCTGTTTTTT
d_call: TRBD1; v_call: TRBV7-2; j_call: TRBJ1-6; clone_size: NA; cdr3_aa: CASSSYTGTANSPLHF; cdr3_nt: TGTGCCAGCAGCTCGTACACCGGGACAGCTAATTCACCCCTCCACTTT
d_call: NA; v_call: TRBV6-5; j_call: TRBJ2-5; clone_size: NA; cdr3_aa: CASSYSRGEETQYF; cdr3_nt: TGTGCCAGCAGTTACTCCAGGGGGGAAGAGACCCAGTACTTC
d_call: NA; v_call: TRBV6-2/TRBV6-3; j_call: TRBJ2-1; clone_size: few; cdr3_aa: CASSPLYNEQFF; cdr3_nt: TGTGCCAGCAGTCCACTTTACAATGAGCAGTTCTTC
d_call: TRBD1; v_call: TRBV18; j_call: TRBJ1-1; clone_size: once; cdr3_aa: CASSPPGQGDTEAFF; cdr3_nt: TGTGCCAGCTCACCCCCGGGACAGGGGGACACTGAAGCTTTCTTT
d_call: TRBD2; v_call: TRBV13; j_call: TRBJ2-1; clone_size: NA; cdr3_aa: CASSLDFASGSYNEQFF; cdr3_nt: TGTGCCAGCAGCTTAGATTTCGCTAGCGGATCCTACAATGAGCAGTTCTTC
d_call: TRBD2; v_call: TRBV6-6; j_call: TRBJ2-7; clone_size: NA; cdr3_aa: CASLYGASGKYEQYF; cdr3_nt: TGTGCCAGCCTATACGGGGCTAGCGGGAAGTACGAGCAGTACTTC
d_call: TRBD2; v_call: TRBV5-8; j_call: TRBJ2-2; clone_size: NA; cdr3_aa: CASSLGLAGDTGELFF; cdr3_nt: TGTGCCAGCAGCTTGGGGCTAGCGGGAGACACCGGGGAGCTGTTTTTT
d_call: NA; v_call: TRBV19; j_call: TRBJ1-5; clone_size: NA; cdr3_aa: CASSNPLVALAQHF; cdr3_nt: TGTGCCAGTAGTAACCCGCTTGTTGCTTTGGCCCAGCATTTT
d_call: NA; v_call: TRBV30; j_call: TRBJ2-3; clone_size: NA; cdr3_aa: CAWGTGDRRTDTQYF; cdr3_nt: TGTGCCTGGGGGACTGGGGACAGACGCACAGATACGCAGTATTTT
d_call: TRBD2; v_call: TRBV6-5; j_call: TRBJ2-7; clone_size: NA; cdr3_aa: CASSTPAGGPSEQYF; cdr3_nt: TGTGCCAGCAGTACCCCAGCGGGAGGGCCCAGCGAGCAGTACTTC
d_call: NA; v_call: TRBV2; j_call: TRBJ1-3; clone_size: NA; cdr3_aa: CASGRGYSSGNTIYF; cdr3_nt: TGTGCCAGCGGCCGGGGATATAGCTCTGGAAACACCATATATTTT